The 19 T cell receptor beta chains in this list originate from one sample, sequenced in a study of T cell changes during pregnancy in multiple sclerosis (dated by TCRdb to about 2019). Library method: the immunoSEQ multiplex PCR assay. In its TCRdb copy, this immuneACCESS table keeps in-frame sequences only and misses some clones. Where compared with another copy, unresolved V genes explain less than half of these, and the others have no known cause. The sample table contains roughly 49,000 clones; only one count was recorded for about 90% of them. The leading ten clones occupy about 0.41% of the sample. The sample consisted of CD4+ T cells from peripheral blood mononuclear cells, taken in the second trimester of pregnancy. Receptors were obtained from a female donor in good health, enrolled as a control in a pregnancy study.

This clone was recorded only once. The DNA for the CDR3 is TGTGCCAGCAGCTTACGACTCTCAACAGATACGCAGTATTTT. Its translation is CASSLRLSTDTQYF. This chain links TRBV7-2 with TRBJ2-3; D not certain. Germline V gene data show CDR1 as SGHTA and CDR2 as FQGNSA. Trimming removed 2 bases at V and 3 bases at J, with 9 bases between. This CDR3 has 14 amino acids.

The chain uses TRBV19 and TRBJ1-3; maybe TRBD1 (5 bases). Germline V gene data show CDR1 as LNHDA and CDR2 as SQIVND (reference sequence). This CDR3 contains 15 residues. Trimming left V 4 bases short and J 0 bases short, with 10 bases between. The CDR3 nucleotides read TGTGCCAGTAGTAGTGAGACAGCCTCTGGAAACACCATATATTTT. Its translation is CASSSETASGNTIYF.

This CDR3 reads CAWTMGLAGEADTQYF. In DNA form, the CDR3 reads TGTGCCTGGACCATGGGACTAGCGGGGGAAGCAGATACGCAGTATTTT. The V gene is TRBV30, the J gene TRBJ2-3, with TRBD2 matching over 14 bases. V was clipped by 4 bases and J by 4 bases; unmatched bases: 7. The length of the CDR3 is 16 residues. From germline, CDR1 is GTSNPN and CDR2 SVGIG (reference sequence).

V gene TRBV11-2 combines with J gene TRBJ1-4; D remains unclear. The V end lost 5 bases, the J end lost 10 bases, and 17 bases lay between the germline ends. Germline values: CDR1 SGHAT, CDR2 FQNNGV. This CDR3 has 14 residues. The CDR3 bases are TGTGCCAGCAGCCAGCCCCCGGGAGGGAGAAAACTGTTTTTT. The encoded protein is CASSQPPGGRKLFF.

This clone was counted a few times. The CDR3 loop reads CASSWGTDRNTEAFF. The CDR3 coding sequence is TGTGCCAGCAGCTGGGGGACTGATCGAAACACTGAAGCTTTCTTT. The chain couples TRBV11-2 to TRBJ1-1; perhaps TRBD1 as D (5 bases). Germline V lookup: CDR1 SGHAT, CDR2 FQNNGV. This CDR3 region has 15 residues. The germline V and J ends were trimmed by 4 bases and 2 bases, with 14 bases remaining between them.

The chain joins TRBV6-1 to TRBJ1-2; 9 bases align to TRBD1. With V trimmed by 8 bases and J by 4 bases, 5 bases remained unmatched. CDR3 size: 13 residues. Germline-derived CDR1 and CDR2 are MNHNS and SASEGT. The CDR3 nucleotides read TGTGCCAGCGGGGACAGGGTGGTCTATGGCTACACCTTC. Translating gives CASGDRVVYGYTF.

The rearrangement links TRBV19 to TRBJ1-5; 9 bases agree with TRBD1. Trimming took 7 bases from V and 2 from J; bases not matched to a gene: 6. Per the germline V gene, CDR1 is LNHDA and CDR2 is SQIVND (reference sequence). This CDR3 has 15 residues. CDR3 residues: CASKDRGGGNQPQHF. In DNA form, the CDR3 reads TGTGCCAGTAAGGACAGGGGAGGTGGCAATCAGCCCCAGCATTTT. The whole variable domain, filled in from reference TRBV19 and TRBJ1-5, reads DGGITQSPKYLFRKEGQNVTLSCEQNLNHDAMYWYRQDPGQGLRLIYYSQIVNDFQKGDIAEGYSVSREKKESFPLTVTSAQKNPTAFYLCASKDRGGGNQPQHFGDGTRLSIL.

This sequence joins TRBV4-3 and TRBJ2-3, with TRBD1 matching 11 bases. The J segment lost 5 bases and the V segment lost 1 base, leaving 5 bases of the junction unmatched. This CDR3 contains 16 residues. Per the germline V gene, CDR1 is LGHNA and CDR2 is YSLEER. CDR3 DNA sequence: TGCGCCAGCAGCCAAGGGACAGGGGGCTGGGAAGATACGCAGTATTTT. It codes for CASSQGTGGWEDTQYF.

On this clone itself: At one end the junction does not follow the germline gene, possibly because of a read error. The chain recombines TRBV7-7 with TRBJ2-1; 7 bases fit TRBD2. This CDR3 comprises 14 residues. CDR1 SSHAT and CDR2 FNYEAQ come from the germline V gene (reference sequence). CDR3 nucleotides: TGTGCTAGCAGCTTATCTGGGGGGGACAATGAGCAGTTCTTC. As protein: CASSLSGGDNEQFF.

The chain employs TRBV7-2 and TRBJ2-1, with 12 bases matching TRBD1. The J segment lost 4 bases and the V segment lost 5 bases, leaving 9 bases of the junction unmatched. CDR3 size: 17 residues. Germline loops: CDR1 SGHTA, CDR2 FQGNSA. The CDR3 reads CASSRRRDRGPYNEQFF. DNA for the CDR3: TGTGCCAGCAGCCGACGCCGGGACAGGGGGCCATACAATGAGCAGTTCTTC. Combining the CDR3 with reference TRBV7-2 and TRBJ2-1 gives the whole variable domain GAGVSQSPSNKVTEKGKDVELRCDPISGHTALYWYRQSLGQGLEFLIYFQGNSAPDKSGLPSDRFSAERTGGSVSTLTIQRTQQEDSAVYLCASSRRRDRGPYNEQFFGPGTRLTVL.

The chain uses TRBV11-3 and TRBJ1-4, with a weak D call TRBD1 (6 bases). The V gene's germline CDR1 is SGHNT and CDR2 YENEEA. Trimming removed 6 bases from V and 0 bases from J, with 8 bases in between. This CDR3 is built from 14 residues. The CDR3 here is CASRTGATNEKLFF. In DNA, the CDR3 is TGTGCCAGCAGGACAGGTGCAACTAATGAAAAACTGTTTTTT.

The chain recombines TRBV27 with TRBJ2-3; 7 nucleotides align to TRBD1. CDR1 and CDR2 (germline): MNHEY, SMNVEV (reference sequence). V trimming: 6 bases; J trimming: 6 bases; junction bases outside the gene matches: 12. The CDR3 is 15 residues long. CDR3 in DNA: TGTGCCAGCAGCCCCCGACAGGGTTCGTCGGATACGCAGTATTTT. Its translation: CASSPRQGSSDTQYF.

This rearrangement joins TRBV6-6 to TRBJ2-5; 8 bases agree with TRBD1. The junction had 8 bases not matched to a gene; V was cut back by 7 bases and J by 4 bases. This CDR3 contains 14 residues. Germline V gives CDR1 MNHNY, CDR2 SVGAGI (reference sequence). The CDR3 here is CASIKPGGTETQYF. CDR3 coding DNA: TGTGCCAGCATAAAGCCAGGGGGCACAGAGACCCAGTACTTC.

The chain recombines TRBV25-1 with TRBJ1-6; no definite D call. Germline CDR1 MGHDK, CDR2 SYGVNS. CDR3 size: 13 residues. The V gene lost 6 bases and the J gene lost 13 bases, with 16 bases spanning the gap. CDR3 amino acids: CASRDRMGDPLHF. CDR3 in DNA: TGTGCCAGCAGGGACCGAATGGGAGATCCCCTCCACTTT.

The CDR3 protein is CASSRGASSYEQYF. As DNA, the CDR3 is TGTGCCAGCAGCCGGGGGGCGAGCTCCTACGAGCAGTACTTC. The J gene is TRBJ2-7, the V gene TRBV5-4, with D perhaps TRBD2 (7 bases). The ends were cut back, 4 bases at V and 0 bases at J, with 11 bases in the middle. Germline V CDR1 and CDR2: SGHNT, YYREEE (reference sequence). CDR3 length: 14 amino acids.

J is TRBJ2-3 and V is TRBV4-2, with TRBD2 as a possible D gene (6 bases). V lost 2 bases and J 3 bases, leaving 21 bases between the germline ends. Per germline, CDR1 LGHNA and CDR2 YNFKEQ. The CDR3 consists of 18 residues. The CDR3 region is CASSQTTGSAGRTDTQYF. CDR3 in DNA: TGTGCCAGCAGCCAAACTACGGGATCGGCGGGGAGAACAGATACGCAGTATTTT.

The V gene is TRBV7-2, the J gene TRBJ1-1, with 7 bases lining up with TRBD1. J was trimmed by 5 bases and V by 4 bases; bases with no gene match: 4. Germline loops: CDR1 SGHTA, CDR2 FQGNSA. The CDR3 totals 13 residues. CDR3 sequence (DNA): TGTGCCAGCAGCTCCCGGACAGGTACTGAAGCTTTCTTT. Translated: CASSSRTGTEAFF.

This clone was recorded once. CDR3 nucleotide sequence: TGTGCCAGCAGCGAGCCTAGCACAGATACGCAGTATTTT. Protein sequence: CASSEPSTDTQYF. The chain joins TRBV7-2 to TRBJ2-3; D is undetermined. The germline V gene encodes CDR1 SGHTA and CDR2 FQGNSA. The V gene lost 5 bases and the J gene lost 0 bases, with 6 bases spanning the gap. This CDR3 has 13 residues.

This chain joins TRBV9 and TRBJ2-5, with D perhaps matching TRBD2 (5 bases). In germline, CDR1 is SGDLS, CDR2 YYNGEE. Trimming took 4 bases from V and 2 from J, leaving 12 bases between them. The CDR3 sequence is 14 residues long. CDR3 bases: TGTGCCAGCAGCACTTCGGGGTGGCAAGAGACCCAGTACTTC. Translating it yields CASSTSGWQETQYF. Drawing the rest from reference TRBV9 and TRBJ2-5, the complete variable domain is DSGVTQTPKHLITATGQRVTLRCSPRSGDLSVYWYQQSLDQGLQFLIQYYNGEERAKGNILERFSAQQFPDLHSELNLSSLELGDSALYFCASSTSGWQETQYFGPGTRLLVL.